The following is a T cell receptor beta chain sequence with its context. The data were obtained in a study of cytomegalovirus exposure and HLA in healthy donors. PCR used 60 Vbeta primers and 13 Jbeta primers. In the original workflow: In a later analysis, roughly 10 million of 60 million to 80 million unique beta chains occurred in at least two donors. The protocol was immunoSEQ multiplex PCR, while the TCRdb copy is restricted to in-frame clones and leaves out a portion. That table supplies the V and J calls and clone size; D and trimming were determined from the DNA. This table has approximately 190,000 clones, around 87% appearing once. The CDR3 contains 15 residues. In germline, CDR1 is MDHEN, CDR2 SYDVKM. The V gene end was trimmed by 4 bases and the J gene end by 0 bases; junction bases not matched to a gene: 6.

This TCR was recovered from a man aged 30-40 years in good health and CMV-seronegative. This rearrangement joins TRBV28 to TRBJ2-7, with TRBD1 matching over 7 bases. The sequenced material came from PBMCs. This CDR3 is CASSSTGISSYEQYF. Here the CDR3 DNA reads TGTGCCAGCAGTTCGACAGGGATTAGCTCCTACGAGCAGTACTTC.